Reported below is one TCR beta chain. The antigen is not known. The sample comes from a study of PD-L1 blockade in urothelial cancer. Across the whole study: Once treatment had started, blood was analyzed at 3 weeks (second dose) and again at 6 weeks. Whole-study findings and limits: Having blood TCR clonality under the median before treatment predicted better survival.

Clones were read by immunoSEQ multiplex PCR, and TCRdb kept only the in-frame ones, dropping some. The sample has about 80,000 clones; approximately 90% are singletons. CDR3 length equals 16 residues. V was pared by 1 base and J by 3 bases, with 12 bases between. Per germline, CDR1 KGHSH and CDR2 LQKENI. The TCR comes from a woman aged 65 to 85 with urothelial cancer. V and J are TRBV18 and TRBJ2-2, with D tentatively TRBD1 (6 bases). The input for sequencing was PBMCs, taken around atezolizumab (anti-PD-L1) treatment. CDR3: CASSPHPRTDTGELFF. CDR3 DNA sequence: TGTGCCAGCTCACCACACCCGCGGACAGACACCGGGGAGCTGTTTTTT.